This T cell receptor beta chain was identified during a study of identical twins. TCRdb re-derived calls from the 5' RACE reads in MiXCR, one entry per CDR3 protein. Of hundreds of thousands of distinct CDR3 sequences detected, roughly 18% appear once; the ten largest clones hold around 14%. The CDR3 spans 17 residues. Germline lookup yields CDR1 SGHAT and CDR2 FQNNGV. V shed 5 bases, J shed 6 bases, and the junction held 8 bases outside the gene matches. Whole-study results and caveats: Cord blood's abundant beta clonotypes had fewer insertions, unlike memory repertoires. Conclusions came from cross-sectional statistical analysis, not from following the same donors.

With regard to this clonotype: Its antigen is undetermined.

The same data also contributed to another study, on T cells expressing NK-cell markers. From that report: Among eight sequenced donors, seven carried HCMV seropositivity while one was seronegative.

The chain combines TRBV11-2 with TRBJ1-6; TRBD1 agrees at 12 bases. What was sequenced was PBMCs. This clonotype was sampled from a woman between 18 and 29 years old in good health. CDR3 in DNA: TGTGCCAGCAGCCTACAGGGACAGGGGGCGCCTAATTCACCCCTCCACTTT. Residues: CASSLQGQGAPNSPLHF. Filled out from reference TRBV11-2 and TRBJ1-6, the complete variable domain reads EAGVAQSPRYKIIEKRQSVAFWCNPISGHATLYWYQQILGQGPKLLIQFQNNGVVDDSQLPKDRFSAERLKGVDSTLKIQPAKLEDSAVYLCASSLQGQGAPNSPLHFGNGTRLTVT.